The 28 T cell receptor beta chains in this list originate from one sample, sequenced in a study of T cell changes during pregnancy in multiple sclerosis. Only in-frame clones appear in the TCRdb table, and some are missing; sequencing was by immunoSEQ multiplex PCR. Counted here are about 100,000 clones, approximately 94% occurring once; the ten biggest clones make up 0.99%. This material consisted of peripheral blood, taken after pregnancy. These receptors were obtained from a female donor with multiple sclerosis, enrolled in a pregnancy study.

The CDR3 DNA reads as TGCGCCAGCAGCTTGAACACCAACACTGAAGCTTTCTTT. Its protein is CASSLNTNTEAFF. The V and J genes are TRBV5-1 and TRBJ1-1, with no clear D. Germline V gene sequence: CDR1 SGHRS, CDR2 YFSETQ. The ends were cut back, 1 base at V and 2 bases at J, with 6 bases in the middle. The CDR3 runs 13 residues.

The V gene is TRBV5-1, the J gene TRBJ1-4; 7 nucleotides agree with TRBD1. In germline, CDR1 is SGHRS, CDR2 YFSETQ. The V gene end was trimmed by 4 bases and the J gene end by 8 bases; junction bases not matched to a gene: 11. The CDR3 loop spans 15 amino acids. The CDR3 sequence: CASSRATGRREKLFF. The DNA for the CDR3 is TGCGCCAGCAGCCGTGCGACAGGGCGACGGGAAAAACTGTTTTTT.

This sequence joins TRBV6-1 and TRBJ1-2; TRBD1 matches at 9 bases. With 5 bases clipped from V and 4 bases from J, the junction kept 5 bases outside the gene matches. CDR1 and CDR2 (germline): MNHNS, SASEGT. The CDR3 loop spans 14 amino acids. CDR3 protein: CASSTGQGGYGYTF. The CDR3 coding sequence is TGTGCCAGCAGTACGGGACAGGGTGGCTATGGCTACACCTTC.

J is TRBJ2-1 and V is TRBV27; a possible D gene is TRBD1 (5 bases). V was trimmed by 6 bases and J by 9 bases, leaving 18 bases between them. The CDR3 has 14 residues. The germline V gene encodes CDR1 MNHEY and CDR2 SMNVEV (reference sequence). CDR3 DNA: TGTGCCAGCAGCGCGCAGGGTGGGTTTGCTGAGCAGTTCTTC. Its translation: CASSAQGGFAEQFF.

This sequence joins TRBV27 and TRBJ2-1, with 11 bases matching TRBD2. In germline, CDR1 is MNHEY, CDR2 SMNVEV (reference sequence). After removal of 5 bases from V and 5 bases from J, the junction contained 5 bases not matched to a gene. The CDR3 totals 15 residues. Written as DNA, the CDR3 is TGTGCCAGCAGTGACGGGACTAGCGGAAACAATGAGCAGTTCTTC. Protein product: CASSDGTSGNNEQFF.

V gene TRBV5-1 combines with J gene TRBJ2-2, with D perhaps TRBD2 (6 bases). Germline V gene data show CDR1 as SGHRS and CDR2 as YFSETQ. V gave up 5 bases and J gave up 2 bases, with 13 bases separating them. CDR3 length: 15 residues. The CDR3 nucleotides are TGCGCCAGCAGTAGACTAGGGCCAAACACCGGGGAGCTGTTTTTT. It translates to CASSRLGPNTGELFF. The whole variable domain, remainder taken from reference TRBV5-1 and TRBJ2-2, is KAGVTQTPRYLIKTRGQQVTLSCSPISGHRSVSWYQQTPGQGLQFLFEYFSETQRNKGNFPGRFSGRQFSNSRSEMNVSTLELGDSALYLCASSRLGPNTGELFFGEGSRLTVL.

This chain joins TRBV29-1 and TRBJ2-1; D is perhaps TRBD1 (5 bases). The ends were cut back, 5 bases at V and 6 bases at J, with 5 bases in the middle. The CDR3 spans 10 residues. The germline V gene has CDR1 SQVTM and CDR2 ANQGSEA. The CDR3 loop is CSVTGNEQFF. The CDR3 DNA is TGCAGCGTTACAGGCAATGAGCAGTTCTTC.

J is TRBJ2-7 and V is TRBV9, with 8 bases identical to TRBD2. From germline, CDR1 is SGDLS and CDR2 YYNGEE. The CDR3 is 16 residues long. V lost 0 bases and J lost 7; bases outside the gene matches: 12. CDR3 loop: CASSVASSGSAWEQYF. The DNA of the CDR3 is TGTGCCAGCAGCGTAGCGTCGAGCGGGAGCGCATGGGAGCAGTACTTC.

V is TRBV5-1 and J is TRBJ1-4; D is uncertain. Trimming took 1 base from V and 6 from J, leaving 13 bases between them. The CDR3 extends over 15 amino acids. CDR1 is SGHRS, CDR2 YFSETQ, per germline. This CDR3 reads CASSLFRGSDEKLFF. CDR3 nucleotides: TGCGCCAGCAGCTTGTTCCGGGGTTCGGATGAAAAACTGTTTTTT.

The genes are TRBV6-1 and TRBJ2-1; possibly TRBD2 for D (5 bases). This CDR3 has 11 residues. With 7 bases removed from V and 10 bases from J, the gap between germline ends came to 11 bases. Germline lookup yields CDR1 MNHNS and CDR2 SASEGT. CDR3 residues: CASTILDEQFF. Here the CDR3 DNA reads TGTGCCAGCACCATACTAGACGAGCAGTTCTTC.

V usage is TRBV19 and J usage is TRBJ1-1; D is unresolved. The V gene's germline CDR1 is LNHDA and CDR2 SQIVND (reference sequence). V was clipped by 3 bases and J by 3 bases, with 8 bases between them. This CDR3 spans 13 amino acids. CDR3 protein: CASSIRQDTEAFF. Here the CDR3 DNA reads TGTGCCAGTAGTATTCGGCAGGACACTGAAGCTTTCTTT.

The chain employs TRBV5-1 and TRBJ1-1; 7 nucleotides match TRBD1. Germline V gene sequence: CDR1 SGHRS, CDR2 YFSETQ. Unmatched junction bases numbered 3, after V lost 1 base and J lost 3 bases. The CDR3 runs to 14 residues. The CDR3 DNA is TGCGCCAGCAGCTTGACAGGGGTGCACACTGAAGCTTTCTTT. Translation: CASSLTGVHTEAFF.

This rearrangement joins TRBV5-4 to TRBJ1-1; D may be TRBD1 (6 bases). V lost 1 base, J lost 10 bases, and 17 bases lay in between. The CDR3 totals 14 residues. Germline lookup yields CDR1 SGHNT and CDR2 YYREEE (reference sequence). As DNA, the CDR3 is TGTGCCAGCAGCTTGTGGGGGGGCCTACGAGGAGCTTTCTTT. Its translation: CASSLWGGLRGAFF. Full variable domain (missing parts from reference TRBV5-4 and TRBJ1-1): ETGVTQSPTHLIKTRGQQVTLRCSSQSGHNTVSWYQQALGQGPQFIFQYYREEENGRGNFPPRFSGLQFPNYSSELNVNALELDDSALYLCASSLWGGLRGAFFGQGTRLTVV.

This chain connects TRBV19 to TRBJ2-2, with 9 bases that match TRBD2. J lost 7 bases, V lost 3 bases, and 15 bases had no gene match. Germline lookup yields CDR1 LNHDA and CDR2 SQIVND (reference sequence). The CDR3 is made up of 18 amino acids. The chain's CDR3 is CASSITWSLAGYHGELFF. CDR3 sequence (DNA): TGTGCCAGTAGTATCACGTGGAGCCTAGCGGGATATCACGGGGAGCTGTTTTTT.

The V call is TRBV19, the J call TRBJ1-2; maybe TRBD1 (6 bases). This CDR3 contains 15 residues. Germline CDR1 reads LNHDA; CDR2 reads SQIVND (reference sequence). Trimming took 5 bases from V and 2 from J, leaving 15 bases between them. CDR3 residues: CASSPRTASNYGYTF. The CDR3 nucleotides read TGTGCCAGTAGTCCACGGACAGCCTCCAACTATGGCTACACCTTC.

V is TRBV7-9 and J is TRBJ2-7, with 7 positions matching TRBD2. CDR3 length: 15 amino acids. J was trimmed by 3 bases and V by 5 bases; bases with no gene match: 10. Per germline, CDR1 SEHNR and CDR2 FQNEAQ (reference sequence). Here the CDR3 reads CASSEGEGTLYEQYF. The DNA of the CDR3 is TGTGCCAGCAGCGAAGGGGAGGGCACACTCTACGAGCAGTACTTC.

This sequence joins TRBV5-1 and TRBJ2-1, with 8 bases lining up with TRBD1. Germline-derived CDR1 and CDR2 are SGHRS and YFSETQ. V shed 2 bases, J shed 9 bases, and the junction held 16 bases outside the gene matches. The CDR3 extends over 17 amino acids. This CDR3 reads CASSFGNRGSLGGEQFF. In nucleotides, the CDR3 is TGCGCCAGCAGCTTTGGGAACAGGGGGAGTTTGGGCGGTGAGCAGTTCTTC.

This clone was seen a few times. V is TRBV28 and J is TRBJ1-1, with a possible D match to TRBD1 (6 bases). This CDR3 is built from 15 residues. V was shortened by 2 bases and J by 1 base, with 11 bases between the two germline ends. Germline assignment: CDR1 MDHEN and CDR2 SYDVKM. The CDR3 here is CASSLGGGANTEAFF. The CDR3 nucleotides are TGTGCCAGCAGTTTAGGCGGGGGGGCGAACACTGAAGCTTTCTTT.

This sequence joins TRBV5-6 and TRBJ2-7; D possibly corresponds to TRBD1 (5 bases). Germline assignment: CDR1 SGHDT and CDR2 YYEEEE. With 5 bases removed from V and 3 bases from J, the gap between germline ends came to 15 bases. The CDR3 is made up of 14 amino acids. The DNA of the CDR3 is TGTGCCAGCAGTTTCCCGGCAGGGAACTACGAGCAGTACTTC. As protein: CASSFPAGNYEQYF.

DNA of the CDR3: TGCAGCGTTGGTGCGCCTAGCGGGGGGTCCTACGAGCAGTACTTC. This gives the protein CSVGAPSGGSYEQYF. The chain employs TRBV29-1 and TRBJ2-7; 11 bases map to TRBD2. V lost 4 bases, J lost 1 base, and 6 bases stayed unmatched. The CDR3 is 15 amino acids. The V gene's germline CDR1 is SQVTM and CDR2 ANQGSEA.

The chain has TRBV30 and TRBJ1-1; D is uncertain. Germline CDR1 GTSNPN, CDR2 SVGIG (reference sequence). V gave up 0 bases and J gave up 5 bases, with 13 bases separating them. The CDR3 sequence is 14 residues long. The CDR3 DNA sequence: TGTGCCTGGAGTGTAACGTATCCGAGGACTGAAGCTTTCTTT. Amino acids: CAWSVTYPRTEAFF.

This chain links TRBV28 with TRBJ1-2, with no clear D. The CDR3 runs 15 residues. Trimming shortened V by 4 bases and J by 1 base, and 13 bases separated the two germline ends. Germline-derived CDR1 and CDR2 are MDHEN and SYDVKM. DNA for the CDR3: TGTGCCAGCAGTTCACCCCCTTCCGGTAACTATGGCTACACCTTC. This codes for CASSSPPSGNYGYTF.

The chain is built from TRBV13 and TRBJ2-7; tentative D call: TRBD1 (6 bases). V was clipped by 5 bases and J by 6 bases, with 23 bases between them. This CDR3 comprises 16 residues. CDR1 and CDR2 from the germline V gene are PRHDT and FYEKMQ (reference sequence). Here the CDR3 DNA reads TGTGCCAGCAGCGACCCACTGACAGGATGGATTCGCGAGCAGTACTTC. Protein sequence: CASSDPLTGWIREQYF.

V usage is TRBV6-6 and J usage is TRBJ2-2; 7 nucleotides match TRBD1. Germline assignment: CDR1 MNHNY and CDR2 SVGAGI (reference sequence). Trimming took 6 bases from V and 9 from J; bases not matched to a gene: 10. This CDR3 contains 14 residues. CDR3 in amino acids: CASSPPTGIWELFF. The DNA for the CDR3 is TGTGCCAGCAGCCCACCGACAGGGATCTGGGAGCTGTTTTTT.

V usage is TRBV27 and J usage is TRBJ2-7; 11 positions match TRBD2. Losses at the gene ends were 6 bases for V and 7 bases for J; bases not matched to a gene: 8. The CDR3 extends over 14 amino acids. Germline CDR1 reads MNHEY; CDR2 reads SMNVEV (reference sequence). The CDR3: CASSPLAGVGEQYF. The CDR3, as DNA: TGTGCCAGCAGCCCACTAGCGGGAGTCGGGGAGCAGTACTTC.

The chain uses TRBV19 and TRBJ2-1; 10 positions match TRBD2. Germline lookup yields CDR1 LNHDA and CDR2 SQIVND (reference sequence). With 4 bases clipped from V and 7 bases from J, the junction kept 10 bases outside the gene matches. CDR3 length: 16 residues. CDR3 sequence: CASSTLAGDLGNEQFF. As DNA, the CDR3 is TGTGCCAGTAGTACCCTAGCGGGAGATTTGGGTAATGAGCAGTTCTTC.

V is TRBV28 and J is TRBJ2-5; 7 nucleotides align to TRBD1. The CDR3 is 14 amino acids. The germline gives CDR1 MDHEN, CDR2 SYDVKM. V lost 4 bases to trimming and J lost 8 bases; unmatched junction nucleotides: 10. The CDR3 reads CASSSPPGQKTQYF. CDR3 coding DNA: TGTGCCAGCAGTTCCCCTCCGGGACAGAAAACCCAGTACTTC.

The V and J genes are TRBV23-1 and TRBJ2-1, with 9 bases identical to TRBD2. TRBV23-1 is classed as an ORF, of uncertain function. This CDR3 comprises 15 residues. V was clipped by 0 bases and J by 9 bases; unmatched bases: 6. The CDR3 loop is CASSQSRREGGEQFF. CDR3 sequence (DNA): TGCGCCAGCAGTCAATCAAGGCGGGAGGGGGGTGAGCAGTTCTTC.